This T cell receptor (beta chain) appears in the sequencing data of a study of spatial heterogeneity in lung cancer. TCRdb re-derived calls from the 5' RACE reads in MiXCR, one entry per CDR3 protein. The table lists over 6,000 distinct CDR3 sequences, about 9.6% of them singletons, with about 24% in the top ten. The time point was: sample taken at primary tumor resection. This clonotype was picked up many times. CDR1 and CDR2 (germline): LGHDT, YNNKEL (reference sequence). V was pared by 5 bases and J by 2 bases, with 6 bases of the junction left unmatched. The CDR3 length is 14 residues. This TCR derives from a male donor with early-stage non-small cell lung cancer. The chain has TRBV3-1 and TRBJ2-7, with 7 positions matching TRBD1. The specimen comprised normal lung tissue next to the tumor, sampled at surgery. The CDR3 protein is CASSVRTGAYEQYF. Here the CDR3 DNA reads TGTGCCAGCAGCGTCCGGACAGGAGCCTACGAGCAGTACTTC.